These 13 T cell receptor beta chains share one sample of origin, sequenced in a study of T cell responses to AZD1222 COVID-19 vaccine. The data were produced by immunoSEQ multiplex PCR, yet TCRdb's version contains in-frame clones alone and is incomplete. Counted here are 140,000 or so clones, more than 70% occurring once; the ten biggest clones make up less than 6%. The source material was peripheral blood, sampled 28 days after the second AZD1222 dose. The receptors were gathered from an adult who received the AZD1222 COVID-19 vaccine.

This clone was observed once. In nucleotides, the CDR3 is TGTGCCTGGAGTCGTCATGGCGGGAACACTGAAGCTTTCTTT. Amino acids: CAWSRHGGNTEAFF. The rearrangement joins TRBV30 to TRBJ1-1, with D uncertain. Trimming shortened V by 2 bases and J by 1 base, and 11 bases separated the two germline ends. The CDR3 extends over 14 amino acids. Germline V gene data show CDR1 as GTSNPN and CDR2 as SVGIG (reference sequence).

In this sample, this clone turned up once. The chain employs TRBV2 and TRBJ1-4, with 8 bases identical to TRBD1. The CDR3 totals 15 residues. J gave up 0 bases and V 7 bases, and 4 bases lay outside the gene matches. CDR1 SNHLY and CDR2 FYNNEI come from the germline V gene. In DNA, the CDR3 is TGTGCCAGCACCCAGGACAGGGCAACTAATGAAAAACTGTTTTTT. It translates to CASTQDRATNEKLFF.

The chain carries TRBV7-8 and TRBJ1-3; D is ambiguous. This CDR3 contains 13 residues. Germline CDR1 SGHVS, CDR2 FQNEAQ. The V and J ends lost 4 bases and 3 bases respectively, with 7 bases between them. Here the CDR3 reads CASSSLIGNTIYF. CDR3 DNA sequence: TGTGCCAGCAGCTCCTTAATTGGAAACACCATATATTTT.

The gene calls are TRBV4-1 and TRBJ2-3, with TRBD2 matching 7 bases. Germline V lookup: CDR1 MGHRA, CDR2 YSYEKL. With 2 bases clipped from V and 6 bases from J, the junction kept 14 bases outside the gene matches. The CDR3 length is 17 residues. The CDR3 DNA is TGCGCCAGCAGCCAACCTCCGGGGGGACTCCCGGGGGATACGCAGTATTTT. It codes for CASSQPPGGLPGDTQYF.

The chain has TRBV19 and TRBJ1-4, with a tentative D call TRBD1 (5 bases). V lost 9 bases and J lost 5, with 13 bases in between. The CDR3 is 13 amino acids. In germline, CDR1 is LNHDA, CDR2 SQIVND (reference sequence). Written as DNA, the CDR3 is TGTGCCAGCCGTGCGGGGGTAAATGAAAAACTGTTTTTT. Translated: CASRAGVNEKLFF.

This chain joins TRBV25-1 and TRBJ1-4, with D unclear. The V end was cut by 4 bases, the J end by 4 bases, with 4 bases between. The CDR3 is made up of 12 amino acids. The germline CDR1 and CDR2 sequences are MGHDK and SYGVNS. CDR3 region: CASSGDNEKLFF. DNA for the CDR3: TGTGCCAGCAGTGGTGATAATGAAAAACTGTTTTTT.

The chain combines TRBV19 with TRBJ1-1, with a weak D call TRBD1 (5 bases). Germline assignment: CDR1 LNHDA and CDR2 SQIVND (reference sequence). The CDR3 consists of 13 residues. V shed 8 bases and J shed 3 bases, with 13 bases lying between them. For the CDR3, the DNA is TGTGCCAGTGGCCTTGGAGGGGACACTGAAGCTTTCTTT. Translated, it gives CASGLGGDTEAFF.

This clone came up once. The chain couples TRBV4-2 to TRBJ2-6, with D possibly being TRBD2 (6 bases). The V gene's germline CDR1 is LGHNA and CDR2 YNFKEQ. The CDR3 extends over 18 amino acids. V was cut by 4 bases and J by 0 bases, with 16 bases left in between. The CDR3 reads CASSRSSGGNSGANVLTF. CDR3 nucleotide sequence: TGTGCCAGCAGCCGAAGCTCTGGCGGGAACTCTGGGGCCAACGTCCTGACTTTC.

CDR3 amino acids: CASSPPWGSSYNEQFF. DNA of the CDR3: TGTGCCAGCAGCCCTCCCTGGGGAAGCTCCTACAATGAGCAGTTCTTC. The chain uses TRBV14 and TRBJ2-1; no clear D gene. Germline V gene data show CDR1 as SGHDN and CDR2 as FVKESK. This CDR3 comprises 16 residues. V lost 4 bases, J lost 0 bases, and 13 bases lay in between.

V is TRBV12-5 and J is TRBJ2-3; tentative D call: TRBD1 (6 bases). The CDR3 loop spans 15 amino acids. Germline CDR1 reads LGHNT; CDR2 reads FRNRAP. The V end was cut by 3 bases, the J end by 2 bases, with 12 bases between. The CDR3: CASGLGQRITDTQYF. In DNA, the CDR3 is TGTGCTAGTGGTTTAGGACAGAGGATCACAGATACGCAGTATTTT.

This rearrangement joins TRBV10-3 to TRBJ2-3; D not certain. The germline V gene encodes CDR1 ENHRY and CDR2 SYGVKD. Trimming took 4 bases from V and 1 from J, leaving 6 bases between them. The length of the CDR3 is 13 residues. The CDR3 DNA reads TGTGCCATCAGTGGCGCAGGCACAGATACGCAGTATTTT. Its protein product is CAISGAGTDTQYF.

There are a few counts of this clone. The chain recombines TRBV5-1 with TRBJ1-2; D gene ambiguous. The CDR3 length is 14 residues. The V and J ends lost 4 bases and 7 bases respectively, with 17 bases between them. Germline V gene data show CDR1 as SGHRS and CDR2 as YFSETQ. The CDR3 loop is CASSINSFSPGYTF. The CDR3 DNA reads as TGCGCCAGCAGCATAAACAGTTTCTCGCCTGGCTACACCTTC.

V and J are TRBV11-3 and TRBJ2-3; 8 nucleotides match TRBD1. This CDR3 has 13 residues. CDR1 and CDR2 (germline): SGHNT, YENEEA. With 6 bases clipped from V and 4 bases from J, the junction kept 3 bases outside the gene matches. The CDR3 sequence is CASRDRESDTQYF. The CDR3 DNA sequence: TGTGCCAGCAGGGACAGGGAATCAGATACGCAGTATTTT.